This TCR beta chain originates from a study of shared clonotypes between healthy human individuals. Study-level information: The cohort comprised a couple of women and a few men. Their ages spanned 18 to 49 years.

V was cut by 5 bases and J by 4 bases, with 14 bases left in between. Germline CDR1 reads SEHNR; CDR2 reads FQNEAQ (reference sequence). There are 14 residues in the CDR3. Naive CD8 populations comprised CD45RO-negative cells positively selected for CCR7, excluding terminally differentiated effector memory CD45RA+ cells. A note on this clone: No antigen is known for it.

TCRdb's table, derived via immunoSEQ multiplex PCR, lists solely in-frame clones and lacks some. This table has about 1,800,000 clones, around 96% appearing once. Study-level points and caveats: Non-shared clonotypes showed lower generation probabilities than clonotypes common to all four donors. In general, naive subsets displayed greater estimated richness than memory subsets did.

Sample: naive CD8+ T cells sorted from blood. The V and J genes are TRBV7-9 and TRBJ1-2; a possible D gene is TRBD1 (6 bases). The TCR sequence derives from a man between 18 and 29 years old in good health. The CDR3 sequence: CASSLGGAFYGYTF. In nucleotides, the CDR3 is TGTGCCAGCAGCCTAGGGGGGGCTTTCTATGGCTACACCTTC.